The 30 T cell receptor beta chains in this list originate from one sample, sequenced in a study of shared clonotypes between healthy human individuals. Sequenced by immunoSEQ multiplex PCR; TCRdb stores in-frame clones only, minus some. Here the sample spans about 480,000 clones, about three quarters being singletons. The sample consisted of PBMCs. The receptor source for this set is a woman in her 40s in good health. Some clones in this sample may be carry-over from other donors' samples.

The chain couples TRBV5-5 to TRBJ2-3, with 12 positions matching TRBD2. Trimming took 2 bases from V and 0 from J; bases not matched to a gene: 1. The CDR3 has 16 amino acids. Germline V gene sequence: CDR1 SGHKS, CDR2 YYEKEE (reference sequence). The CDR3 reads CASSFGTSGSTDTQYF. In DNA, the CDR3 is TGTGCCAGCAGCTTCGGGACTAGCGGGAGCACAGATACGCAGTATTTT.

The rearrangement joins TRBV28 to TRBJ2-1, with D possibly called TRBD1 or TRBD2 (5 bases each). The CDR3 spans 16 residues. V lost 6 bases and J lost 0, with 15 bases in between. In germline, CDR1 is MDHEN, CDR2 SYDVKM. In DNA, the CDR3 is TGTGCCAGCAGAAAAACGGGACCTAGCTCCTACAATGAGCAGTTCTTC. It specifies CASRKTGPSSYNEQFF.

The CDR3 loop reads CASSRGQGSGTEAFF. The CDR3 bases are TGTGCCAGCAGCAGGGGACAGGGCTCGGGCACTGAAGCTTTCTTT. V gene TRBV7-9 combines with J gene TRBJ1-1; 9 nucleotides match TRBD1. Germline assignment: CDR1 SEHNR and CDR2 FQNEAQ (reference sequence). The CDR3 consists of 15 residues. V shed 5 bases, J shed 4 bases, and the junction held 8 bases outside the gene matches.

DNA of the CDR3: TGCGCCAGCAGCTTGGCGGTTTCCGACGAGCAGTACTTC. Amino acids: CASSLAVSDEQYF. The gene calls are TRBV5-1 and TRBJ2-7; D remains ambiguous. V was cut by 0 bases and J by 5 bases, with 9 bases left in between. In germline, CDR1 is SGHRS, CDR2 YFSETQ. The CDR3 covers 13 residues.

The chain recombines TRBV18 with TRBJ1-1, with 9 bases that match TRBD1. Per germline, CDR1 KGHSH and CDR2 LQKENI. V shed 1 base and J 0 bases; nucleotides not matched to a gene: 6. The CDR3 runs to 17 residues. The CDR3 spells CASSPRTGEVMNTEAFF. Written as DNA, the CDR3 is TGTGCCAGCTCACCACGGACAGGGGAAGTAATGAACACTGAAGCTTTCTTT.

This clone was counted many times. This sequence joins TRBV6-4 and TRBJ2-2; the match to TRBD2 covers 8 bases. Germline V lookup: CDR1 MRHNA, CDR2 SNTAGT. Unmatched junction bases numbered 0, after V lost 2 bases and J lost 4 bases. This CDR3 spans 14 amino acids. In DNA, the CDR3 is TGTGCCAGCAGTGACGGGACTAGCACCGGGGAGCTGTTTTTT. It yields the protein CASSDGTSTGELFF.

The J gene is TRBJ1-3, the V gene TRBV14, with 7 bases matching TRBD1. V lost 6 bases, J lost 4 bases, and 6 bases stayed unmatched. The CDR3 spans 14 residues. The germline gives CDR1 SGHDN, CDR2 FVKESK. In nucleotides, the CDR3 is TGTGCCAGCAGACAGACAGGGTACGGAAACACCATATATTTT. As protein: CASRQTGYGNTIYF.

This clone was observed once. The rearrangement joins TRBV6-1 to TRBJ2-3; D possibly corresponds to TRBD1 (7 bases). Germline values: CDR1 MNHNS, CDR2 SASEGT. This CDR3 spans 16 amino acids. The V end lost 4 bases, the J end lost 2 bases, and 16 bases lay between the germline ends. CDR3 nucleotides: TGTGCCAGCAGTGGTCACAGGGGACTCTCCACAGATACGCAGTATTTT. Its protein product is CASSGHRGLSTDTQYF.

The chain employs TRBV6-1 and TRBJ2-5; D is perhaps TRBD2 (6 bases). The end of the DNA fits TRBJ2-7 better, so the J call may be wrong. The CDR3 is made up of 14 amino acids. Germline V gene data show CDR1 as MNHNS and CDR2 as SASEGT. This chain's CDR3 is CASTRTGTHYEQYF. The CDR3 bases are TGTGCCAGCACCCGAACCGGGACTCACTACGAGCAGTACTTC.

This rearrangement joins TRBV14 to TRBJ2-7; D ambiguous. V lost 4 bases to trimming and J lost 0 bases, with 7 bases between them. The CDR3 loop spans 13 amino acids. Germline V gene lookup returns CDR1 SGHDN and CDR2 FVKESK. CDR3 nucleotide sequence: TGTGCCAGCAGCCCCAGGATCTCCTACGAGCAGTACTTC. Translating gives CASSPRISYEQYF. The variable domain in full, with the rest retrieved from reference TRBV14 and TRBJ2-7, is EAGVTQFPSHSVIEKGQTVTLRCDPISGHDNLYWYRRVMGKEIKFLLHFVKESKQDESGMPNNRFLAERTGGTYSTLKVQPAELEDSGVYFCASSPRISYEQYFGPGTRLTVT.

The CDR3 here is CASSPGGASTDTQYF. The CDR3 DNA sequence: TGCGCCAGCAGCCCCGGGGGAGCTAGCACAGATACGCAGTATTTT. The chain is built from TRBV5-1 and TRBJ2-3, with TRBD2 as a possible D gene (6 bases). The ends were cut back, 4 bases at V and 0 bases at J, with 12 bases in the middle. There are 15 residues in the CDR3. Germline V gene data show CDR1 as SGHRS and CDR2 as YFSETQ.

The CDR3 nucleotides are TGTGCCAGCAGCTTGCAACAGGGGTCCTACGAGCAGTACTTC. Encoded protein: CASSLQQGSYEQYF. The genes are TRBV5-5 and TRBJ2-7; TRBD1 agrees at 7 bases. The germline gives CDR1 SGHKS, CDR2 YYEKEE (reference sequence). CDR3 size: 14 residues. Trimming took 1 base from V and 1 from J; bases not matched to a gene: 2.

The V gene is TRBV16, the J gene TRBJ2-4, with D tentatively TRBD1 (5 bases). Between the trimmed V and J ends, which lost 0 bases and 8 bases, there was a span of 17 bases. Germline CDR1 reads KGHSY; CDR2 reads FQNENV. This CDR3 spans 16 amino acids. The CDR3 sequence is CASSQSLGRAQDIQYF. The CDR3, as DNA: TGTGCCAGCAGCCAATCGCTCGGCAGGGCGCAGGACATTCAGTACTTC.

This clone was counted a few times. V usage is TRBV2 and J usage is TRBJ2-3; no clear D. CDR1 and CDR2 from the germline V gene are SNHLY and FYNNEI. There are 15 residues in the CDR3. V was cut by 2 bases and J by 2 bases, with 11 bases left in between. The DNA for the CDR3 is TGTGCCAGCAGTGAACTCTTGGGCTTCACAGATACGCAGTATTTT. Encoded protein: CASSELLGFTDTQYF.

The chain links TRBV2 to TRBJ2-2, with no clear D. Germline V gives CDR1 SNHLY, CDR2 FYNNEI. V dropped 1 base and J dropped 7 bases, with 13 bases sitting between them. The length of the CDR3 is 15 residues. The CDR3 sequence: CASSEETVPLGELFF. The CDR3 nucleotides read TGTGCCAGCAGTGAAGAAACCGTACCGCTCGGGGAGCTGTTTTTT. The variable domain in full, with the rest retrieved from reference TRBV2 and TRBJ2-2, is EPEVTQTPSHQVTQMGQEVILRCVPISNHLYFYWYRQILGQKVEFLVSFYNNEISEKSEIFDDQFSVERPDGSNFTLKIRSTKLEDSAMYFCASSEETVPLGELFFGEGSRLTVL.

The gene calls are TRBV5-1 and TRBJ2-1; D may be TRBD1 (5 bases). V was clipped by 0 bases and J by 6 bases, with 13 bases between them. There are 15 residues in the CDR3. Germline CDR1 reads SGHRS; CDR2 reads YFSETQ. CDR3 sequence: CASSLEAGIGNEQFF. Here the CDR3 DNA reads TGCGCCAGCAGCTTGGAGGCAGGGATAGGCAATGAGCAGTTCTTC.

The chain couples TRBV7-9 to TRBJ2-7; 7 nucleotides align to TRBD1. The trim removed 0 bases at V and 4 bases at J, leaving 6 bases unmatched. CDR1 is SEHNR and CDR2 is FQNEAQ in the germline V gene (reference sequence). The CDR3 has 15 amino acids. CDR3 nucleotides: TGTGCCAGCAGCTTAGCGCAGGGGGACAAGTACGAGCAGTACTTC. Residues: CASSLAQGDKYEQYF.

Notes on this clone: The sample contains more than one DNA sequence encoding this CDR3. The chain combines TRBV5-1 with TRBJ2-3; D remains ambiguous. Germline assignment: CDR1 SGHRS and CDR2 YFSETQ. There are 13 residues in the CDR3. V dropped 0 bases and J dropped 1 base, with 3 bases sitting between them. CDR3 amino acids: CASSLDGTDTQYF. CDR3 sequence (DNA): TGCGCCAGCAGCTTGGACGGCACAGATACGCAGTATTTT.

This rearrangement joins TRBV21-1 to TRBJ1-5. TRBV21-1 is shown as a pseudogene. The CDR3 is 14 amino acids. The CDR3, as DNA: TGTGCCAGCAGCAAAGAGAAAAGCAATCAGCCCCAGCATTTT. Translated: CASSKEKSNQPQHF.

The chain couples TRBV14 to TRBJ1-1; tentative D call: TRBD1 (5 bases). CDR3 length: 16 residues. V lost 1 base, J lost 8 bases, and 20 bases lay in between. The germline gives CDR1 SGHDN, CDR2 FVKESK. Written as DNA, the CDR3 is TGTGCCAGCAGCCAAGGGTGGGGACTTGGGCGTCCCGAAGCTTTCTTT. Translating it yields CASSQGWGLGRPEAFF.

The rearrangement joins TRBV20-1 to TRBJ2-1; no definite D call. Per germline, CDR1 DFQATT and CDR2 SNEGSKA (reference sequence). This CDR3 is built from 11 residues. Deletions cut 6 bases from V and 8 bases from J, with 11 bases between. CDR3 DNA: TGCAGTGCACCCAAGGGCTATGAGCAGTTCTTC. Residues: CSAPKGYEQFF.

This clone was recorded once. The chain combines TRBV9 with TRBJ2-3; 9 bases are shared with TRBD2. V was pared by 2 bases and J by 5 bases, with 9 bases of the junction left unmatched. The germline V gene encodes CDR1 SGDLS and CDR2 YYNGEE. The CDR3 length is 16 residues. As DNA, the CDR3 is TGTGCCAGCAGCGTCGCTAGCGGGGCGGCGGGAGATACGCAGTATTTT. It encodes CASSVASGAAGDTQYF.

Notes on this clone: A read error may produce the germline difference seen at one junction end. The CDR3, as DNA: TGTGCTAGCAGCTTAGGAGGCGGGAGGTACCAAGAGACCCAGTACTTC. Translated: CASSLGGGRYQETQYF. The chain recombines TRBV7-7 with TRBJ2-5; TRBD2 matches at 8 bases. CDR3 length: 16 amino acids. Germline lookup yields CDR1 SSHAT and CDR2 FNYEAQ (reference sequence).

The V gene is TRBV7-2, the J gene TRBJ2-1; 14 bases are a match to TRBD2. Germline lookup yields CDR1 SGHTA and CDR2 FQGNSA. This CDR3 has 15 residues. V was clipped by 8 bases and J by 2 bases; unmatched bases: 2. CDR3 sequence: CASGGLAGAYNEQFF. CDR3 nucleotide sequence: TGTGCCAGCGGGGGACTAGCGGGAGCCTACAATGAGCAGTTCTTC.

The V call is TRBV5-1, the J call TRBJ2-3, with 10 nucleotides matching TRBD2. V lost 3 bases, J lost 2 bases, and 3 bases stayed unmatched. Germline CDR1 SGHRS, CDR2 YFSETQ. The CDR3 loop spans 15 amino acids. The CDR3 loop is CASSWTSGTTDTQYF. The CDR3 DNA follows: TGCGCCAGCAGCTGGACTAGCGGAACCACAGATACGCAGTATTTT.

CDR3 region: CASSWGGEVGQPQHF. Here the CDR3 DNA reads TGTGCCAGCAGCTGGGGGGGGGAAGTGGGTCAGCCCCAGCATTTT. The V gene is TRBV5-8, the J gene TRBJ1-5, with D possibly being TRBD1 (5 bases). The V gene lost 3 bases and the J gene lost 6 bases, with 16 bases spanning the gap. Germline V CDR1 and CDR2: SGHTS, YDEGEE. The CDR3 consists of 15 residues.

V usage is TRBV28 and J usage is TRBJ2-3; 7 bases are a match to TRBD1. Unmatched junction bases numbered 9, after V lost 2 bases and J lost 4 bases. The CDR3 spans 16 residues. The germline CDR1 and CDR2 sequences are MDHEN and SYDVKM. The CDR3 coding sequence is TGTGCCAGCAGTTTAGGGGGCAGGGGGTTCGCAGATACGCAGTATTTT. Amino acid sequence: CASSLGGRGFADTQYF.

As DNA, the CDR3 is TGTGCCAGCAAGGCCCGGGAAGAGCAGTACTTC. Its protein is CASKAREEQYF. J is TRBJ2-7 and V is TRBV21-1; no DNA check was done on the table's D call, TRBD2. TRBV21-1 is labeled a pseudogene. This CDR3 contains 11 residues.

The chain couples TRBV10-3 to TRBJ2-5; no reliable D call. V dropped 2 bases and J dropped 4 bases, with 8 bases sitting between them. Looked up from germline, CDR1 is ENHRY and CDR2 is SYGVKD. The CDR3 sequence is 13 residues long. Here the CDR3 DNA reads TGTGCCATCAGTGAGATCGCGACAGAGACCCAGTACTTC. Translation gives CAISEIATETQYF.

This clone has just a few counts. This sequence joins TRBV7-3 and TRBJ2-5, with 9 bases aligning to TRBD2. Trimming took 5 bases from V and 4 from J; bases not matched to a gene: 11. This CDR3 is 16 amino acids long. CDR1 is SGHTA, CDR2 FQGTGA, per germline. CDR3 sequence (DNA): TGTGCCAGCAGCCCAAAAGCGGGAGGAGGTGGAGAGACCCAGTACTTC. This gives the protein CASSPKAGGGGETQYF.